A selection of T cell receptor beta chains follows, all from one sample in a study. Using its own MiXCR run on the 5' RACE reads, TCRdb lists one record per CDR3 protein. In the table there are about 7,000 distinct CDR3 sequences, 73% of which are singletons. Sequencing used tumor-infiltrating Tregs sorted from the breast tumor. The source is a female donor with breast cancer. CDR3s include the opening cysteine and the closing phenylalanine or tryptophan. Fields, in order: V gene, D gene, clone size, J gene, CDR3 protein, CDR3 DNA. D genes are given only for firm matches. Size tells how often a clone was seen (once, few, many) or the class of an expanded clone, and some rows leave it out.

>TRBV6-5|NA|NA|TRBJ2-1
CASSPGPNYNEQFF
TGTGCCAGCAGTCCGGGACCCAACTACAATGAGCAGTTCTTC
>TRBV5-6|NA|NA|TRBJ1-1
CASSSTANTEAFF
TGTGCCAGCAGCTCGACAGCGAACACTGAAGCTTTCTTT
>TRBV5-1|NA|NA|TRBJ1-1
CASSSGQNTEAFF
TGCGCCAGCAGCTCCGGCCAGAACACTGAAGCTTTCTTT
>TRBV12-2|NA|once|TRBJ2-5
CASRLREGENQETQYF
TGTGCAAGTCGCTTGAGAGAAGGGGAGAACCAAGAGACCCAGTACTTC
>TRBV6-5|NA|NA|TRBJ1-4
CASSYTQGTNEKLFF
TGTGCCAGCAGTTATACACAGGGAACTAATGAAAAACTGTTTTTT
>TRBV29-1|TRBD2|NA|TRBJ2-1
CSVEGLADSYNEQFF
TGCAGCGTCGAAGGACTAGCGGACTCCTACAATGAGCAGTTCTTC
>TRBV20-1|NA|few|TRBJ1-1
CSARLGLGGTEAFF
TGCAGTGCTAGATTGGGTCTGGGGGGTACTGAAGCTTTCTTT
>TRBV6-1|NA|NA|TRBJ1-2
CASRKQTNYGYTF
TGTGCCAGCAGGAAACAGACGAACTATGGCTACACCTTC
>TRBV7-7|TRBD1|NA|TRBJ2-5
CASSLSATGLTQYF
TGTGCTAGCAGCTTATCCGCGACAGGGCTGACCCAGTACTTC
>TRBV27|TRBD2|NA|TRBJ2-3
CASSLGGRTTDTQYF
TGTGCCAGCAGTTTAGGCGGGAGAACAACAGATACGCAGTATTTT
>TRBV12-3/TRBV12-4|NA|NA|TRBJ1-5
CASSRTADSNQPQHF
TGTGCCAGCAGTAGGACTGCCGATAGCAATCAGCCCCAGCATTTT
>TRBV20-1|NA|NA|TRBJ1-6
CSAGETGYNSPLHF
TGCAGTGCTGGGGAGACAGGCTATAATTCACCCCTCCACTTT
>TRBV5-1|NA|NA|TRBJ1-6
CASSLDRWTANSPLHF
TGCGCCAGCAGCTTGGATCGTTGGACAGCCAATTCACCCCTCCACTTT
>TRBV20-1|NA|NA|TRBJ1-5
CSARVIGQPQHF
TGCAGTGCTAGAGTAATCGGTCAGCCCCAGCATTTT
>TRBV5-1|TRBD1|few|TRBJ1-1
CASQIETGRLNTEAFF
TGCGCCAGCCAAATAGAGACAGGGCGGCTGAACACTGAAGCTTTCTTT
>TRBV7-9|TRBD2|few|TRBJ2-1
CASSYLAGEQFF
TGTGCCAGCAGTTACCTAGCGGGAGAGCAGTTCTTC
>TRBV6-2/TRBV6-3|TRBD2|NA|TRBJ2-1
CASSYGIELGTRGNKRFF
TGTGCCAGCAGTTACGGAATAGAGTTAGGGACTAGGGGTAACAAACGGTTCTTC
>TRBV7-2|NA|once|TRBJ1-5
CASSSNSNQPQHF
TGTGCCAGCAGCAGCAATAGTAATCAGCCCCAGCATTTT
>TRBV20-1|TRBD2|NA|TRBJ2-7
CSASGREWEQYF
TGCAGTGCTAGCGGGAGGGAGTGGGAGCAGTACTTC
>TRBV7-2|NA|NA|TRBJ2-7
CASSLELYDSYNEQYF
TGTGCCAGCAGCTTAGAACTCTATGACTCCTACAATGAGCAGTACTTC
>TRBV10-2|NA|NA|TRBJ1-1
CASSLARGNTEAFF
TGTGCCAGCAGCTTGGCCAGAGGGAACACTGAAGCTTTCTTT
>TRBV20-1|NA|NA|TRBJ1-6
CSARSWGADNSPLHF
TGCAGTGCTAGGTCGTGGGGCGCGGATAATTCACCCCTCCACTTT
>TRBV7-7|NA|NA|TRBJ2-1
CASSLKPGPNEQFF
TGTGCTAGCAGCTTAAAGCCAGGACCCAATGAGCAGTTCTTC
>TRBV7-3|NA|NA|TRBJ2-6
CASSLGLGANVLTF
TGTGCCAGCAGCTTAGGGCTCGGGGCCAACGTCCTGACTTTC
>TRBV5-1|TRBD1|NA|TRBJ1-3
CASSLAGTGYGNTIYF
TGCGCCAGCAGCCTGGCCGGGACAGGGTACGGAAACACCATATATTTT
>TRBV9|TRBD1|few|TRBJ1-2
CASSLTGGYGYTF
TGTGCCAGCAGCCTGACAGGGGGCTATGGCTACACCTTC
>TRBV7-7|NA|NA|TRBJ2-7
CASSLEFGYEQYF
TGTGCTAGCAGCTTAGAATTTGGGTACGAGCAGTACTTC
>TRBV12-3/TRBV12-4|NA|NA|TRBJ1-1
CASSRSNTEAFF
TGTGCCAGCAGCCGCTCCAACACTGAAGCTTTCTTT
>TRBV7-8|NA|once|TRBJ1-4
CASSLRMDSNEKLFF
TGTGCCAGCAGCTTAAGGATGGATTCTAATGAAAAACTGTTTTTT
>TRBV10-2|NA|NA|TRBJ1-1
CASSEGYTEAFF
TGCGCCAGCAGTGAGGGGTACACTGAAGCTTTCTTT
>TRBV7-6|TRBD1|few|TRBJ2-2
CASGMGQDNTGELFF
TGTGCCAGCGGCATGGGACAGGATAACACCGGGGAGCTGTTTTTT
>TRBV29-1|NA|few|TRBJ1-1
CSVTDTTEAFF
TGCAGCGTGACAGATACGACTGAAGCTTTCTTT
>TRBV20-1|NA|NA|TRBJ1-1
CSARTGQAYTEAFF
TGCAGTGCCAGAACTGGGCAGGCTTATACTGAAGCTTTCTTT
>TRBV4-2|TRBD1|NA|TRBJ2-7
CASSPTSGQGAGEQYF
TGTGCCAGCAGCCCGACCTCGGGGCAGGGGGCCGGCGAGCAGTACTTC
>TRBV20-1|NA|NA|TRBJ2-5
CSARDLGRPHF
TGCAGTGCTAGAGATTTGGGGCGCCCTCACTTC
>TRBV6-1|NA|NA|TRBJ1-1
CASSERDRGADTEAFF
TGTGCCAGCAGTGAAAGGGATCGGGGCGCGGACACTGAAGCTTTCTTT
>TRBV5-1|TRBD2|NA|TRBJ2-1
CASRQREAYNEQFF
TGCGCCAGCAGACAGCGGGAGGCTTACAATGAGCAGTTCTTC
>TRBV29-1|NA|NA|TRBJ2-7
CSVGGLTGYEQYF
TGCAGCGTTGGCGGGCTTACAGGCTACGAGCAGTACTTC